This TCR beta chain was documented in a study of T-cell memory formation after mild COVID-19. Germline V gene lookup returns CDR1 SQVTM and CDR2 ANQGSEA. The CDR3 has 16 amino acids. V dropped 8 bases and J dropped 5 bases, with 28 bases sitting between them. TCRdb reanalysed the 5' RACE reads using MiXCR and keeps one entry per CDR3 protein. In the table there are roughly 510,000 distinct CDR3 sequences, roughly 17% of which are singletons. Ten or more counts support this clonotype. This receptor was obtained from an adult woman who had mild COVID-19 (a few samples of this study predate the infection). Cell type and time point are not known. The chain combines TRBV29-1 with TRBJ2-7; perhaps TRBD2 as D (6 bases). Sequenced sample: PBMCs or a T cell subset sorted from them (not recorded which). The CDR3 DNA is TGCAGCCCCACCCGGGACTCACTAAGGGGACTCCACGAGCAGTACTTC. Its protein product is CSPTRDSLRGLHEQYF.